This is a list of T cell receptor beta chains from one sample in a study of blood T cell repertoires in COVID-19. This table comes from immunoSEQ multiplex PCR, and its TCRdb copy is limited to in-frame clones, with some not included. Altogether 30,000 or so clones are present, 91% being singletons, with the ten largest covering more than 9%. The specimen sequenced was peripheral blood. The origin of the receptors is a human donor with active COVID-19. The donor label of this sample is uncertain. Both conserved end residues are part of each CDR3. D genes are given only for firm matches. Not all rows give a size; the values are once, few, many and, for expanded clones, a class.

d_call	v_call	clone_size	j_call	cdr3_nt	cdr3_aa
NA	TRBV30	NA	TRBJ1-4	TGTGCCTGGGTTAACGACGGGGAAAAACTGTTTTTT	CAWVNDGEKLFF
NA	TRBV9	once	TRBJ2-6	TGTGCCAGCAGCGTAGACGATTGGGCAGGATCTCCCAACGTCCTGACTTTC	CASSVDDWAGSPNVLTF
NA	TRBV15	NA	TRBJ1-2	TGTGCCACCAGCAGAGACACAGGGTATGGCTACACCTTC	CATSRDTGYGYTF
TRBD1	TRBV27	medium-sized	TRBJ2-1	TGTGCCAGCAGTTGGGACAGCTCCTACAATGAGCAGTTCTTC	CASSWDSSYNEQFF
TRBD2	TRBV18	NA	TRBJ2-1	TGTGCCAGCTCACGCGGGACTAGCGGGAGAGTGAATGAGCAGTTCTTC	CASSRGTSGRVNEQFF
TRBD2	TRBV28	NA	TRBJ2-3	TGTGCCAGCAGCCCGGGACTAGCACCCAATACGCAGTATTTT	CASSPGLAPNTQYF
TRBD1	TRBV4-3	NA	TRBJ1-5	TGCGCCAGCAGCCAAATCACAGGGGGGACCCAGCATTTT	CASSQITGGTQHF
NA	TRBV7-3	NA	TRBJ1-1	TGTGCCAGCAGCCCCTCCTCCGGGGGGGCCAATTCGAACACTGAAGCTTTCTTT	CASSPSSGGANSNTEAFF
TRBD1	TRBV2	NA	TRBJ2-1	TGTGCCAGCAGTGAACTTTTTCTCGGGACAGAGACCTACAATGAGCAGTTCTTC	CASSELFLGTETYNEQFF
TRBD1	TRBV5-1	NA	TRBJ2-7	TGCGCCAGCAGCGACCCAAGGACAGGGAATCTCTACGAGCAGTACTTC	CASSDPRTGNLYEQYF
TRBD2	TRBV27	NA	TRBJ2-1	TGTGCCAGCAGTTTATCGTGGCGGGAGAAGCAGTTCTTC	CASSLSWREKQFF
NA	TRBV20-1	NA	TRBJ2-5	TGCAGTGCTAGTGCCAGGGGAAGTTCAGAGACCCAGTACTTC	CSASARGSSETQYF
TRBD2	TRBV2	NA	TRBJ2-5	TGTGCCAGCAGTGGGGGACTAGCGGGAGCACTGTACCAAGAGACCCAGTACTTC	CASSGGLAGALYQETQYF
TRBD1	TRBV19	NA	TRBJ2-7	TGTGCCAGTAGCCTCCGGGACAGAAACTACGAGCAGTACTTC	CASSLRDRNYEQYF
NA	TRBV7-3	NA	TRBJ2-3	TGTGCCAGCAGCTTAAATGGCGGGGTGGGAGATACGCAGTATTTT	CASSLNGGVGDTQYF
NA	TRBV2	NA	TRBJ2-3	TGTGCCAGCAGTGAAGGGTTAGGGGAGCAGTATTTT	CASSEGLGEQYF
NA	TRBV27	few	TRBJ1-5	TGTGCCAGCACCTCCAATCAGCCCCAGCATTTT	CASTSNQPQHF
TRBD1	TRBV28	NA	TRBJ1-4	TGTGCCAGCAGTTTAATGACAGGGATGAGAGAAAAACTGTTTTTT	CASSLMTGMREKLFF
TRBD2	TRBV10-3	NA	TRBJ2-1	TGTGCCAGTGGACTAGCGGGAGGCAATGAGCAGTTCTTC	CASGLAGGNEQFF
NA	TRBV3-1/TRBV3-2	NA	TRBJ1-2	TGTGCCAGCAGCCAAGAGCTCCTATATGGCTACACCTTC	CASSQELLYGYTF
NA	TRBV2	NA	TRBJ1-2	TGTGCCAGCAGGGCTACAGGGTCAGCTAACTATGGCTACACCTTC	CASRATGSANYGYTF
TRBD2	TRBV7-2	NA	TRBJ2-7	TGTGCCAGCAGCGTGCGGACTAGCGTAGTCTACGAGCAGTACTTC	CASSVRTSVVYEQYF
NA	TRBV4-3	NA	TRBJ2-1	TGCGCCAGCAGCCAAGATCTGGTGGGAGACTCCTACAATGAGCAGTTCTTC	CASSQDLVGDSYNEQFF
NA	TRBV5-1	few	TRBJ1-6	TGCGCCAGCAGCTTGGAGGGGGTATTGGCCAATTCACCCCTCCACTTT	CASSLEGVLANSPLHF
TRBD2	TRBV5-1	NA	TRBJ2-5	TGCGCCAGCAGCATCCCGAGACTAGCGGGGGAAGAGACCCAGTACTTC	CASSIPRLAGEETQYF
TRBD2	TRBV9	NA	TRBJ2-5	TGTGCCAGCAGCGTAGGAACTAGCGCAGCGACCCAGTACTTC	CASSVGTSAATQYF
TRBD1	TRBV12-5	NA	TRBJ1-2	TGTGCTAGTGGTTTGGGGGACAGGGCTAACTATGGCTACACCTTC	CASGLGDRANYGYTF
NA	TRBV18	NA	TRBJ2-1	TGTGCCAGCTCACCAACGGCATCTAGCTCCTACAATGAGCAGTTCTTC	CASSPTASSSYNEQFF
TRBD1	TRBV6-5	NA	TRBJ2-1	TGTGCCAGCAGTTACGGACAGGGATACAATGAGCAGTTCTTC	CASSYGQGYNEQFF
TRBD2	TRBV5-4	NA	TRBJ2-2	TGTGCCAGCAGCCTAGGACTAGCGGTGTACACCGGGGAGCTGTTTTTT	CASSLGLAVYTGELFF